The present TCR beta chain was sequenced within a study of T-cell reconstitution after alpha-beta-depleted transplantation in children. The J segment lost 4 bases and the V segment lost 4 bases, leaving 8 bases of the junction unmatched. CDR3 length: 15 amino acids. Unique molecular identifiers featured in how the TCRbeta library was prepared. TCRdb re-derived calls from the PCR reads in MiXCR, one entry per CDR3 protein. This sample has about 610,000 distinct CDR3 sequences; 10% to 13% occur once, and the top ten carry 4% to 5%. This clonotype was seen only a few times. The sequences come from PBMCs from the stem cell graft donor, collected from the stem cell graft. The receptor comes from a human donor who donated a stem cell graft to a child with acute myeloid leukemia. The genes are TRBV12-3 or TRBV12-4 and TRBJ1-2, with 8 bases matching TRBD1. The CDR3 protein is CASSSHRGGFYGYTF. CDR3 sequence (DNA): TGTGCCAGCAGTTCCCACAGGGGGGGATTCTATGGCTACACCTTC.